What follows are 31 T cell receptor beta chains derived from one specimen sequenced in a study of T cell responses to AZD1222 COVID-19 vaccine. Assay used: immunoSEQ multiplex PCR; TCRdb lists only in-frame clones, some missing. The sample includes roughly 130,000 clones, approximately 85% of them seen just once. The source material was peripheral blood, sampled on day 0 of AZD1222 vaccination. The receptors were sampled from an adult in good health.

CDR3 amino acids: CASSPDSSQETQYF. As DNA, the CDR3 is TGTGCCAGTAGCCCGGACTCGTCTCAAGAGACCCAGTACTTC. The V gene is TRBV19, the J gene TRBJ2-5; a possible D gene is TRBD2 (5 bases). Trimming removed 6 bases from V and 2 bases from J, with 13 bases in between. There are 14 residues in the CDR3. Germline values: CDR1 LNHDA, CDR2 SQIVND (reference sequence). The full variable domain, with the rest looked up from reference TRBV19 and TRBJ2-5, is DGGITQSPKYLFRKEGQNVTLSCEQNLNHDAMYWYRQDPGQGLRLIYYSQIVNDFQKGDIAEGYSVSREKKESFPLTVTSAQKNPTAFYLCASSPDSSQETQYFGPGTRLLVL.

This clone has just a few counts. This chain joins TRBV11-2 and TRBJ1-4; TRBD1 is a possible D gene (5 bases). CDR3 length: 14 residues. Trimming left V 7 bases short and J 2 bases short, with 11 bases between. Germline CDR1 SGHAT, CDR2 FQNNGV. CDR3 loop: CASTIQATNEKLFF. The CDR3, as DNA: TGTGCCAGCACCATACAGGCGACTAATGAAAAACTGTTTTTT.

With respect to this clone: This specimen includes other DNA sequences encoding the same CDR3. This chain uses TRBV11-2 with TRBJ2-7; D gene uncertain. This CDR3 has 11 residues. Trimming took 5 bases from V and 4 from J, leaving 6 bases between them. Germline CDR1 SGHAT, CDR2 FQNNGV. CDR3: CASSLAYEQYF. CDR3 nucleotide sequence: TGTGCCAGCAGCCTTGCTTACGAGCAGTACTTC.

The chain couples TRBV5-1 to TRBJ2-2; D call uncertain. The CDR3 has 15 residues. Trimming took off 6 bases at V and 4 bases at J, with 16 bases between the two ends. Germline V gene lookup returns CDR1 SGHRS and CDR2 YFSETQ. The CDR3 DNA sequence: TGCGCCAGCAAACCCCTTGAGTCGGGCACCGGGGAGCTGTTTTTT. The encoded protein is CASKPLESGTGELFF.

This chain uses TRBV18 with TRBJ2-1; weak D call: TRBD1 (6 bases). V lost 6 bases and J 6 bases, leaving 21 bases between the germline ends. Germline-derived CDR1 and CDR2 are KGHSH and LQKENI. CDR3 length: 16 amino acids. As DNA, the CDR3 is TGTGCCAGCTCGCCCCTATCAGGGGCGGATCGCAATGAGCAGTTCTTC. Translating it yields CASSPLSGADRNEQFF.

The V gene is TRBV29-1, the J gene TRBJ1-2; 11 positions agree with TRBD1. CDR1 is SQVTM and CDR2 is ANQGSEA in the germline V gene. Losses at the gene ends were 6 bases for V and 4 bases for J; bases not matched to a gene: 10. This CDR3 comprises 15 residues. The CDR3 nucleotides are TGCAGCGTGGCCTCCGGGACAGGGGGAATCTATGGCTACACCTTC. Encoded protein: CSVASGTGGIYGYTF.

This chain connects TRBV14 to TRBJ1-5; D is ambiguous. The V gene lost 0 bases and the J gene lost 7 bases, with 7 bases spanning the gap. Germline CDR1 SGHDN, CDR2 FVKESK. This CDR3 is 13 amino acids long. CDR3 in DNA: TGTGCCAGCAGCCAAGATCCGGGCCAGCCCCAGCATTTT. This translates into CASSQDPGQPQHF.

The chain has TRBV11-2 and TRBJ2-3, with D perhaps TRBD2 (6 bases). This CDR3 is 15 amino acids long. CDR1 is SGHAT, CDR2 FQNNGV, per germline. Trimming stripped 6 bases from V and 6 bases from J, with 19 bases between. The CDR3 coding sequence is TGTGCCAGCAGTCGGGCGGGGAGAGGGCCGGATACGCAGTATTTT. Translated: CASSRAGRGPDTQYF.

The chain employs TRBV27 and TRBJ1-5; 9 bases align to TRBD1. The CDR3 runs to 17 residues. From germline, CDR1 is MNHEY and CDR2 SMNVEV (reference sequence). V lost 5 bases, J lost 0 bases, and 8 bases stayed unmatched. The CDR3 reads CASSPLDRGYSNQPQHF. The CDR3 nucleotides read TGTGCCAGCAGTCCCCTGGACAGGGGTTATAGCAATCAGCCCCAGCATTTT.

This clone was detected a few times. V usage is TRBV12-2 and J usage is TRBJ1-2; the table's D call, TRBD1, has no DNA check behind it. TRBV12-2 is described as a pseudogene. The CDR3 covers 16 residues. CDR3 sequence reads: CASRLVRDRARYGYTF. In nucleotides, the CDR3 is TGTGCAAGTCGCCTAGTCAGGGACAGGGCCCGCTATGGCTACACCTTC.

The chain uses TRBV30 and TRBJ1-4; D is uncertain. V lost 2 bases and J lost 12, with 19 bases in between. This CDR3 comprises 14 residues. Germline CDR1 GTSNPN, CDR2 SVGIG (reference sequence). Here the CDR3 DNA reads TGTGCCTGGAGTATCGGCAGGCCCCGAGAGGAACTGTTTTTT. It encodes CAWSIGRPREELFF.

V and J are TRBV14 and TRBJ2-1, with 13 bases fitting TRBD2. Germline assignment: CDR1 SGHDN and CDR2 FVKESK. This CDR3 has 17 residues. After removal of 1 base from V and 8 bases from J, the junction contained 8 bases not matched to a gene. CDR3 loop: CASSQAPGLAGLDEQFF. The CDR3 bases are TGTGCCAGCAGCCAAGCCCCGGGACTAGCGGGATTAGATGAGCAGTTCTTC.

This clone was recorded once. J is TRBJ2-7 and V is TRBV9; D gene unclear. The CDR3 has 15 residues. The V end lost 0 bases, the J end lost 1 base, and 11 bases lay between the germline ends. The germline V gene has CDR1 SGDLS and CDR2 YYNGEE. The CDR3 region is CASSVGASLSYEQYF. As DNA, the CDR3 is TGTGCCAGCAGCGTAGGTGCGTCGCTTTCCTACGAGCAGTACTTC.

The chain employs TRBV4-1 and TRBJ1-1; no reliable D call. The CDR3 is 14 residues long. V dropped 0 bases and J dropped 5 bases, with 10 bases sitting between them. The germline CDR1 and CDR2 sequences are MGHRA and YSYEKL. Here the CDR3 reads CASSQDNPWTEAFF. The CDR3 coding sequence is TGCGCCAGCAGCCAAGATAATCCCTGGACTGAAGCTTTCTTT.

The CDR3 loop reads CASSPLDTNYGYTF. DNA for the CDR3: TGTGCCAGTAGTCCGCTCGACACCAACTATGGCTACACCTTC. The chain employs TRBV19 and TRBJ1-2; no definite D call. The germline gives CDR1 LNHDA, CDR2 SQIVND (reference sequence). The germline V and J ends were trimmed by 5 bases and 2 bases, with 12 bases remaining between them. CDR3 length: 14 residues.

Comment on this clone: Other DNA sequences of this sample code for an identical CDR3. The chain carries TRBV30 and TRBJ1-6; 11 bases agree with TRBD1. The germline gives CDR1 GTSNPN, CDR2 SVGIG (reference sequence). V shed 5 bases, J shed 10 bases, and the junction held 4 bases outside the gene matches. The CDR3 covers 13 residues. The CDR3 DNA is TGTGCCTGGGCCGGGACAGGGGGATCACCCCTCCACTTT. Residues: CAWAGTGGSPLHF.

The V call is TRBV6-5, the J call TRBJ1-1; D remains ambiguous. CDR1 and CDR2 from the germline V gene are MNHEY and SVGAGI. This CDR3 is 16 amino acids long. The germline V and J ends were trimmed by 2 bases and 0 bases, with 13 bases remaining between them. The CDR3 DNA follows: TGTGCCAGCAGTTACGGGAAGGGAGGCATGAACACTGAAGCTTTCTTT. Translating it yields CASSYGKGGMNTEAFF.

The rearrangement links TRBV5-8 to TRBJ2-3; TRBD2 might be the D (6 bases). V lost 6 bases, J lost 1 base, and 18 bases lay in between. The CDR3 runs 16 residues. Germline V lookup: CDR1 SGHTS, CDR2 YDEGEE. The CDR3 coding sequence is TGTGCCAGCAACAAATTTCGCCGCGGGGGCACAGATACGCAGTATTTT. Its translation: CASNKFRRGGTDTQYF.

This chain joins TRBV18 and TRBJ2-5; D is unresolved. There are 13 residues in the CDR3. The V end was cut by 2 bases, the J end by 4 bases, with 8 bases between. Per germline, CDR1 KGHSH and CDR2 LQKENI. Written as DNA, the CDR3 is TGTGCCAGCTCACCAGATCTCGGAGAGACCCAGTACTTC. It encodes CASSPDLGETQYF.

The chain is built from TRBV27 and TRBJ2-3; D is possibly TRBD1 (5 bases). Germline CDR1 and CDR2: MNHEY and SMNVEV (reference sequence). With 5 bases removed from V and 0 bases from J, the gap between germline ends came to 18 bases. This CDR3 comprises 17 residues. In DNA form, the CDR3 reads TGTGCCAGCAGTCCAAAGACAGCATTTGCTAGCACAGATACGCAGTATTTT. Protein: CASSPKTAFASTDTQYF.

This clone was observed a single time. The V and J genes are TRBV11-2 and TRBJ2-7, with a tentative D call TRBD2 (6 bases). Per germline, CDR1 SGHAT and CDR2 FQNNGV. The ends were cut back, 1 base at V and 7 bases at J, with 14 bases in the middle. The CDR3 has 14 amino acids. CDR3 coding DNA: TGTGCCAGCAGCTTAGGCCGGGAGACGGGGGAGCAGTACTTC. Residues: CASSLGRETGEQYF.

This chain joins TRBV5-1 and TRBJ1-2, with a possible D match to TRBD1 (6 bases). V was pared by 0 bases and J by 2 bases, with 8 bases between. Germline V lookup: CDR1 SGHRS, CDR2 YFSETQ. The CDR3 covers 14 residues. The CDR3: CASSLGTGNYGYTF. CDR3 in DNA: TGCGCCAGCAGCTTGGGTACAGGGAACTATGGCTACACCTTC.

J is TRBJ2-2 and V is TRBV27; D ambiguous. The V and J ends lost 4 bases and 1 base respectively, with 1 base between them. CDR3 length: 12 residues. CDR1 and CDR2 (germline): MNHEY, SMNVEV (reference sequence). The chain's CDR3 is CASSWNTGELFF. The CDR3 DNA reads TGTGCCAGCAGTTGGAACACCGGGGAGCTGTTTTTT.

The chain joins TRBV9 to TRBJ1-2, with D possibly matching TRBD1 (6 bases). CDR1 is SGDLS, CDR2 YYNGEE, per germline. There are 14 residues in the CDR3. Trimming pared 3 bases from V and 4 bases from J, leaving 13 bases between. The CDR3 loop is CASSAETGIYGYTF. The DNA of the CDR3 is TGTGCCAGCAGCGCCGAGACAGGAATCTATGGCTACACCTTC.

This chain uses TRBV7-9 with TRBJ1-5; 9 bases are shared with TRBD1. The CDR3 has 14 residues. J was trimmed by 5 bases and V by 5 bases; bases with no gene match: 4. Germline loops: CDR1 SEHNR, CDR2 FQNEAQ (reference sequence). The CDR3 sequence: CASSRGQGDQPQHF. CDR3 coding DNA: TGTGCCAGCAGCCGGGGACAGGGCGATCAGCCCCAGCATTTT. Looking up the rest from reference TRBV7-9 and TRBJ1-5 gives the full variable domain: DTGVSQNPRHKITKRGQNVTFRCDPISEHNRLYWYRQTLGQGPEFLTYFQNEAQLEKSRLLSDRFSAERPKGSFSTLEIQRTEQGDSAMYLCASSRGQGDQPQHFGDGTRLSIL.

The V gene is TRBV6-2 or TRBV6-3, the J gene TRBJ2-4; D is perhaps TRBD1 (6 bases). V shed 2 bases and J shed 0 bases, with 11 bases lying between them. Per germline, CDR1 MNHEY and CDR2 SVGEGT. This CDR3 is built from 16 residues. The CDR3 DNA is TGTGCCAGCAGTTACCTGGACAGTCTAGCCAAAAACATTCAGTACTTC. Protein: CASSYLDSLAKNIQYF.

V is TRBV7-2 and J is TRBJ1-1; no clear D gene. Trimming cost V 1 base and J 1 base, with 4 bases left between them. Germline CDR1 SGHTA, CDR2 FQGNSA. The CDR3 extends over 13 amino acids. The CDR3 spells CASSLDQNTEAFF. The CDR3 nucleotides read TGTGCCAGCAGCTTAGACCAGAACACTGAAGCTTTCTTT. The full variable domain, rest sourced from reference TRBV7-2 and TRBJ1-1, is GAGVSQSPSNKVTEKGKDVELRCDPISGHTALYWYRQSLGQGLEFLIYFQGNSAPDKSGLPSDRFSAERTGGSVSTLTIQRTQQEDSAVYLCASSLDQNTEAFFGQGTRLTVV.

On this clone itself: One end of the junction varies from germline; a read error may be responsible. The chain joins TRBV5-1 to TRBJ2-1; D might be TRBD2 (6 bases). CDR1 is SGHRS, CDR2 YFSETQ, per germline. The CDR3 runs to 15 residues. The CDR3: CASSLVRGGNLAGIF. CDR3 nucleotide sequence: TGCGCCAGCAGCTTGGTTCGTGGCGGGAACCTGGCGGGTATCTTC.

This clone was recorded only once. V usage is TRBV2 and J usage is TRBJ2-2; perhaps TRBD1 as D (5 bases). The germline V and J ends were trimmed by 7 bases and 5 bases, with 8 bases remaining between them. The CDR3 spans 12 residues. Germline lookup yields CDR1 SNHLY and CDR2 FYNNEI. CDR3 sequence reads: CASIDSTGELFF. The CDR3, as DNA: TGTGCCAGCATTGACAGTACCGGGGAGCTGTTTTTT.

V usage is TRBV9 and J usage is TRBJ2-6; D gene uncertain. Looked up from germline, CDR1 is SGDLS and CDR2 is YYNGEE. V was pared by 4 bases and J by 3 bases, with 17 bases between. The CDR3 is 17 amino acids. The CDR3 coding sequence is TGTGCCAGCAGCCCCTACGGGTCTATCGGTGGGGCCAACGTCCTGACTTTC. It yields the protein CASSPYGSIGGANVLTF. The variable domain in full, completed from reference TRBV9 and TRBJ2-6, reads DSGVTQTPKHLITATGQRVTLRCSPRSGDLSVYWYQQSLDQGLQFLIQYYNGEERAKGNILERFSAQQFPDLHSELNLSSLELGDSALYFCASSPYGSIGGANVLTFGAGSRLTVL.

This sequence joins TRBV19 and TRBJ1-1, with 7 bases lining up with TRBD1. Germline V CDR1 and CDR2: LNHDA, SQIVND (reference sequence). CDR3 length: 12 amino acids. Trimming removed 11 bases from V and 3 bases from J; junction bases left unmatched: 6. The DNA of the CDR3 is TGTGCCCGGCTTACAGGGGACACTGAAGCTTTCTTT. It codes for CARLTGDTEAFF.